The next 20 T cell receptor beta chains were all read from a single sample in a study of T cell responses to AZD1222 COVID-19 vaccine. The assay was immunoSEQ multiplex PCR, and TCRdb's table has in-frame clones only and misses some. Of around 160,000 clones in the sample, around nine tenths were seen once. The starting material was peripheral blood, obtained on day 0 of AZD1222 vaccination. These TCRs come from an adult in good health.

Only one count was recorded for this clone. This chain connects TRBV28 to TRBJ1-5, with 8 nucleotides matching TRBD1. V lost 4 bases, J lost 5 bases, and 4 bases stayed unmatched. CDR3 length: 14 amino acids. Germline CDR1 MDHEN, CDR2 SYDVKM. CDR3 coding DNA: TGTGCCAGCAGTTCGATGACAGGGGATCAGCCCCAGCATTTT. This sequence encodes CASSSMTGDQPQHF. Based on the CDR3 plus reference TRBV28 and TRBJ1-5, the full variable domain is DVKVTQSSRYLVKRTGEKVFLECVQDMDHENMFWYRQDPGLGLRLIYFSYDVKMKEKGDIPEGYSVSREKKERFSLILESASTNQTSMYLCASSSMTGDQPQHFGDGTRLSIL.

The chain employs TRBV7-3 and TRBJ1-2, with 9 nucleotides matching TRBD1. The CDR3 sequence is 15 residues long. V shed 5 bases and J 4 bases; nucleotides not matched to a gene: 8. Germline V CDR1 and CDR2: SGHTA, FQGTGA. The DNA of the CDR3 is TGTGCCAGCAGCCCCGGGACAGGGACGGGCTATGGCTACACCTTC. As protein: CASSPGTGTGYGYTF. The variable domain in full, with the rest retrieved from reference TRBV7-3 and TRBJ1-2, is GAGVSQTPSNKVTEKGKYVELRCDPISGHTALYWYRQSLGQGPEFLIYFQGTGAADDSGLPNDRFFAVRPEGSVSTLKIQRTERGDSAVYLCASSPGTGTGYGYTFGSGTRLTVV.

V usage is TRBV24-1 and J usage is TRBJ2-1; 9 bases are shared with TRBD2. V was pared by 4 bases and J by 5 bases, with 5 bases of the junction left unmatched. Germline V gives CDR1 KGHDR, CDR2 SFDVKD. The length of the CDR3 is 15 residues. The CDR3 protein is CATSDHRLADNEQFF. The CDR3 bases are TGTGCCACCAGTGACCACCGACTAGCGGACAATGAGCAGTTCTTC.

The CDR3 region is CASSLGPKNTEAFF. DNA of the CDR3: TGTGCCAGCAGCTTGGGACCTAAGAACACTGAAGCTTTCTTT. The V and J genes are TRBV5-6 and TRBJ1-1; D is ambiguous. Germline V CDR1 and CDR2: SGHDT, YYEEEE. Trimming removed 0 bases from V and 1 base from J, with 7 bases in between. CDR3 length: 14 amino acids. Filled out from reference TRBV5-6 and TRBJ1-1, the complete variable domain reads DAGVTQSPTHLIKTRGQQVTLRCSPKSGHDTVSWYQQALGQGPQFIFQYYEEEERQRGNFPDRFSGHQFPNYSSELNVNALLLGDSALYLCASSLGPKNTEAFFGQGTRLTVV.

The chain uses TRBV5-8 and TRBJ1-1; a possible D gene is TRBD1 (6 bases). The CDR3 sequence is 14 residues long. V was pared by 4 bases and J by 0 bases, with 10 bases between. Germline-derived CDR1 and CDR2 are SGHTS and YDEGEE. This chain's CDR3 is CASSTGTLNTEAFF. In DNA form, the CDR3 reads TGTGCCAGCAGCACCGGGACATTGAACACTGAAGCTTTCTTT.

This chain connects TRBV6-2 or TRBV6-3 to TRBJ1-3; no firm D call. The V end was cut by 2 bases, the J end by 4 bases, with 3 bases between. Germline CDR1 and CDR2: MNHEY and SVGEGT. This CDR3 has 12 residues. CDR3 sequence reads: CASSYVGNTIYF. The CDR3 nucleotides read TGTGCCAGCAGTTACGTCGGAAACACCATATATTTT.

The chain joins TRBV4-1 to TRBJ2-1; perhaps TRBD2 as D (5 bases). The CDR3 has 15 residues. Germline V gives CDR1 MGHRA, CDR2 YSYEKL. V lost 6 bases and J lost 4, with 16 bases in between. The CDR3 region is CASRSVRDTYNEQFF. The CDR3 DNA reads as TGCGCCAGCAGGTCTGTCCGGGATACGTACAATGAGCAGTTCTTC.

This clone showed up just a few times. The chain employs TRBV4-1 and TRBJ2-2; D remains unclear. V shed 1 base and J shed 2 bases, with 8 bases lying between them. CDR3 length: 15 residues. CDR1 and CDR2 from the germline V gene are MGHRA and YSYEKL. As DNA, the CDR3 is TGCGCCAGCAGCCAAGTGCCAACAAACACCGGGGAGCTGTTTTTT. Translating gives CASSQVPTNTGELFF.

This clone turned up a few times. The V call is TRBV5-1, the J call TRBJ1-2; D remains unclear. V lost 0 bases and J 0 bases, leaving 12 bases between the germline ends. Germline V gene lookup returns CDR1 SGHRS and CDR2 YFSETQ. The CDR3 covers 16 residues. CDR3 amino acids: CASSLAGRRANYGYTF. CDR3 nucleotides: TGCGCCAGCAGCTTGGCCGGTAGGAGAGCTAACTATGGCTACACCTTC.

The chain recombines TRBV5-1 with TRBJ2-1; a weak D match, TRBD2 (6 bases). The V gene lost 0 bases and the J gene lost 6 bases, with 13 bases spanning the gap. CDR1 and CDR2 from the germline V gene are SGHRS and YFSETQ. The CDR3 extends over 15 amino acids. CDR3 nucleotide sequence: TGCGCCAGCAGCTTGGGCGGGGTTTTGAGCAATGAGCAGTTCTTC. Its translation is CASSLGGVLSNEQFF.

The chain links TRBV28 to TRBJ2-5; D perhaps matches TRBD1 (5 bases). The CDR3 has 17 amino acids. CDR1 MDHEN and CDR2 SYDVKM come from the germline V gene. The germline V and J ends were trimmed by 3 bases and 1 base, with 18 bases remaining between them. The chain's CDR3 is CASSFPPPGQGQETQYF. Here the CDR3 DNA reads TGTGCCAGCAGTTTCCCGCCCCCAGGGCAGGGCCAAGAGACCCAGTACTTC.

This chain uses TRBV3-1 (or the pseudogene TRBV3-2) with TRBJ2-7; 8 bases align to TRBD1. Per germline, CDR1 LGHDT and CDR2 YNNKEL (reference sequence). The CDR3 is made up of 15 amino acids. V dropped 1 base and J dropped 3; count of bases not matched to a gene: 5. In DNA form, the CDR3 reads TGTGCCAGCAGCCAAGGGAGACAGGGGTACTACGAGCAGTACTTC. It specifies CASSQGRQGYYEQYF.

This chain uses TRBV4-3 with TRBJ2-1; 7 bases agree with TRBD2. The ends lost 5 bases at V and 0 bases at J; junction bases unmatched: 4. CDR3 length: 15 residues. CDR1 is LGHNA and CDR2 is YSLEER in the germline V gene. CDR3 sequence (DNA): TGCGCCAGCAGCGGCCTAGCGGCCTCCTACAATGAGCAGTTCTTC. It encodes CASSGLAASYNEQFF.

CDR3 sequence: CASSSPTGIGNTEAFF. The CDR3 nucleotides read TGTGCCAGCAGTTCCCCGACAGGGATTGGGAACACTGAAGCTTTCTTT. The V and J genes are TRBV28 and TRBJ1-1, with 7 bases aligning to TRBD1. Germline trimming cut 4 bases from V and 1 base from J; bases unmatched to any gene: 9. CDR1 MDHEN and CDR2 SYDVKM come from the germline V gene. The length of the CDR3 is 16 residues.

The chain combines TRBV7-7 with TRBJ2-2; D ambiguous. The CDR3 spans 13 residues. V dropped 2 bases and J dropped 6 bases, with 7 bases sitting between them. Per germline, CDR1 SSHAT and CDR2 FNYEAQ (reference sequence). CDR3 nucleotide sequence: TGTGCCAGCAGCTTATCCGTCGCCGGGGAGCTGTTTTTT. This sequence encodes CASSLSVAGELFF.

This chain connects TRBV19 to TRBJ2-1; 12 bases fit TRBD2. The trim removed 4 bases at V and 10 bases at J, leaving 2 bases unmatched. The CDR3 has 13 amino acids. The germline V gene has CDR1 LNHDA and CDR2 SQIVND (reference sequence). CDR3 protein: CASSRLAGEEQFF. As DNA, the CDR3 is TGTGCCAGTAGTAGACTAGCGGGAGAGGAGCAGTTCTTC.

The rearrangement joins TRBV21-1 to TRBJ2-5. TRBV21-1 has pseudogene status. The CDR3 contains 13 residues. The CDR3 is CASSPAIPETQYF. DNA of the CDR3: TGTGCCAGCAGCCCGGCTATCCCAGAGACCCAGTACTTC.

V gene TRBV19 combines with J gene TRBJ1-5; no definite D call. This CDR3 comprises 16 residues. The V gene lost 8 bases and the J gene lost 0 bases, with 17 bases spanning the gap. CDR1 is LNHDA and CDR2 is SQIVND in the germline V gene (reference sequence). CDR3 in amino acids: CASDPRRANSNQPQHF. The DNA of the CDR3 is TGTGCCAGTGACCCCCGGAGGGCTAATAGCAATCAGCCCCAGCATTTT.

This clone has just a few counts. The chain employs TRBV30 and TRBJ1-1; perhaps TRBD1 as D (6 bases). The CDR3 length is 16 residues. V lost 1 base to trimming and J lost 0 bases, with 15 bases between them. In germline, CDR1 is GTSNPN, CDR2 SVGIG (reference sequence). CDR3 sequence reads: CAWSGDLGGLNTEAFF. The CDR3 DNA sequence: TGTGCCTGGAGTGGAGACCTAGGGGGTCTGAACACTGAAGCTTTCTTT.

V and J are TRBV11-2 and TRBJ1-4, with a weak D call TRBD1 (6 bases). V dropped 4 bases and J dropped 4 bases, with 16 bases sitting between them. There are 16 residues in the CDR3. The germline V gene has CDR1 SGHAT and CDR2 FQNNGV. CDR3 sequence: CASSSDSFGNNEKLFF. Written as DNA, the CDR3 is TGTGCCAGCAGCTCGGACAGCTTCGGAAATAATGAAAAACTGTTTTTT.